This T cell receptor (beta chain) was retrieved from a study of OX40 agonist ivuxolimab in advanced cancers. Study-wide context: Two cutaneous melanoma patients and one hepatocellular carcinoma patient, three in all, had partial responses.

Study observations and caveats: CD8+ T cells (on average) carried more expanded clones than CD4+ T cells. Still undetermined is the antigen specificity of the expanded peripheral T cells. With doses of 0.1 to 3.0 mg/kg, CD4+ and CD8+ blood T cells had undergone clonal expansion by week 6.

The method was immunoSEQ multiplex PCR; TCRdb's version includes in-frame clones alone and lacks a portion of them. This sample has 69,000 or so clones, with around 89% found just once. Trimming at V came to 1 base and at J to 6 bases, leaving 10 bases not matched to a gene. CDR1 is SQVTM, CDR2 ANQGSEA, per germline. The CDR3 spans 16 residues. Concerning this clone: The antigen remains unidentified.

Specimen: CD4+ or CD8+ T cells sorted from blood, collected in a trial of the OX40 agonist ivuxolimab. The gene calls are TRBV29-1 and TRBJ2-1; the match to TRBD2 covers 9 bases. This sequence was found in an adult with an advanced solid tumor such as melanoma, head and neck, liver or kidney cancer. The CDR3 protein is CSVEGSIAGESNEQFF. CDR3 nucleotide sequence: TGCAGCGTTGAAGGGTCGATAGCGGGAGAAAGCAATGAGCAGTTCTTC.